This TCR beta chain was identified during a study of blood T cell repertoires in COVID-19. Overall study context: The origin of the acute and convalescent COVID-19 samples was the United States, Italy and Spain. Nucleic acid was either cDNA or gDNA, and it came from T cells, B-cell-depleted T cells, or PBMCs.

There are 15 residues in the CDR3. Germline assignment: CDR1 MDHEN and CDR2 SYDVKM. V lost 6 bases to trimming and J lost 0 bases, with 11 bases between them. Sequencing used immunoSEQ multiplex PCR; TCRdb keeps in-frame clones, though not all of them. Of 20,000 to 30,000 clones in the sample, approximately 92% were seen once. The material sequenced was peripheral blood. This rearrangement joins TRBV28 to TRBJ2-2; tentative D call: TRBD1 (5 bases). The clonotype was recovered from a human donor in a cohort sampled during active COVID-19. CDR3 nucleotides: TGTGCCAGCAGCTCCGGACACGCGAACACCGGGGAGCTGTTTTTT. It translates to CASSSGHANTGELFF.